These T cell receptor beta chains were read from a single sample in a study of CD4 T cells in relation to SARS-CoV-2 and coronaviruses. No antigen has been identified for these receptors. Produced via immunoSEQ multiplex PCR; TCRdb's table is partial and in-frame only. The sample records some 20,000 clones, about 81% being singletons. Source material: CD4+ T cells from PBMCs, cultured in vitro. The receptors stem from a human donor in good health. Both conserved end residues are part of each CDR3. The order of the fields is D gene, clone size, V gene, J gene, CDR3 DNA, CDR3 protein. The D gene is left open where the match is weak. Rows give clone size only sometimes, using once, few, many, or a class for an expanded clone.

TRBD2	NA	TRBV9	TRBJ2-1	TGTGCCAGCAGCCCAATCGGACTAGCGGGAGTAGGCAATGAGCAGTTCTTC	CASSPIGLAGVGNEQFF
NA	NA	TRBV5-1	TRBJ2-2	TGCGCCAGCAGCCGGGGACGGACGAACACCGGGGAGCTGTTTTTT	CASSRGRTNTGELFF
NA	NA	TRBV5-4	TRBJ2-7	TGTGCCAGCAGCTTACAGGGTTGGGAGCAGTACTTC	CASSLQGWEQYF
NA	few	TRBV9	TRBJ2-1	TGTGCCAGCAGCGTAGGGTCCAATGAGCAGTTCTTC	CASSVGSNEQFF
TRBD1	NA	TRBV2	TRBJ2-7	TGTGCCAGCAGGGCGGACAGGGTGGTGATTTACTTC	CASRADRVVIYF
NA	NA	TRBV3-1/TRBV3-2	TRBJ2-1	TGTGCCAGCAGCCAAAGCTCAGGACCTTACAATGAGCAGTTCTTC	CASSQSSGPYNEQFF
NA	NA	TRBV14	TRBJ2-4	TGTGCCAGCAGCCAAGCCCCCGGACAGCCCAACATTCAGTACTTC	CASSQAPGQPNIQYF
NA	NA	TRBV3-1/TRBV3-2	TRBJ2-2	TGTGCCAGCAGCCAAACCACTCGCACCGGGGAGCTGTTTTTT	CASSQTTRTGELFF
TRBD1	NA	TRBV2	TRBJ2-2	TGTGCCAGCAGTGAGACTACAGGGGGCCGCGGGGAGCTGTTTTTT	CASSETTGGRGELFF
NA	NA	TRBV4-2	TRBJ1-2	TGTGCCAGCAGCCAAGAGTTCGGTACGGCAAACTATGGCTACACCTTC	CASSQEFGTANYGYTF
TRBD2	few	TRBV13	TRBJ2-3	TGTGCCAGCAAATTGGGGGGGTCTAGCTCCACAGATACGCAGTATTTT	CASKLGGSSSTDTQYF
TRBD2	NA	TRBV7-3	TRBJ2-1	TGTGCCAGCAGCCCGAGTATAGCGGGAGGGCTCAATGAGCAGTTCTTC	CASSPSIAGGLNEQFF
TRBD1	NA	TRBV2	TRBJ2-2	TGTGCCAGCAAGGGACAGGCCACGAACACCGGGGAGCTGTTTTTT	CASKGQATNTGELFF
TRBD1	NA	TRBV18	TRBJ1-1	TGTGCCAGCTCTCCAGGGGGTCCTGAAGCTTTCTTT	CASSPGGPEAFF
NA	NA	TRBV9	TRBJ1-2	TGTGCCAGCAGCGTAAGGGGTACGTTGAAAGGCTACACCTTC	CASSVRGTLKGYTF
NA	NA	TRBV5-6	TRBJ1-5	TGTGCCAGCAGCGCTTCGTCCTCTGCTGAGTCTCAGCCCCAGCATTTT	CASSASSSAESQPQHF
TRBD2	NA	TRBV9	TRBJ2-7	TGTGCCAGCAGCCCCGGGAGGGACTACGAGCAGTACTTC	CASSPGRDYEQYF
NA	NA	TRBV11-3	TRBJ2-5	TGTGCCAGCAGCCCCCGCACAGGGGGGGCCCAGTACTTC	CASSPRTGGAQYF
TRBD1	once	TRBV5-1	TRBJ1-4	TGCGCCAGCAGCCGGGACAGGGGCAGGGAAAAACTGTTTTTT	CASSRDRGREKLFF
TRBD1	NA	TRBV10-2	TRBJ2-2	TGCGCCAGCAGTCCGGGGGGGACAGGGGCCACCGGGGAGCTGTTTTTT	CASSPGGTGATGELFF
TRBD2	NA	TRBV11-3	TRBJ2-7	TGTGCCAGCAGCTTAGGAGGACTAGCGGGTGGCTACGAGCAGTACTTC	CASSLGGLAGGYEQYF
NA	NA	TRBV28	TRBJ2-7	TGTGCCAGCCAAACCCTCGGCGGGCCCAGGGCCTTC	CASQTLGGPRAF
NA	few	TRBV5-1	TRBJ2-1	TGCGCCAGCAGCTTTGGGCAGGGTGTCCCCAATGAGCAGTTCTTC	CASSFGQGVPNEQFF
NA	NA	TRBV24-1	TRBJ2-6	TGTGCCACCAGTGATTCCGGGGCTGGGGCCAACGTCCTGACTTTC	CATSDSGAGANVLTF